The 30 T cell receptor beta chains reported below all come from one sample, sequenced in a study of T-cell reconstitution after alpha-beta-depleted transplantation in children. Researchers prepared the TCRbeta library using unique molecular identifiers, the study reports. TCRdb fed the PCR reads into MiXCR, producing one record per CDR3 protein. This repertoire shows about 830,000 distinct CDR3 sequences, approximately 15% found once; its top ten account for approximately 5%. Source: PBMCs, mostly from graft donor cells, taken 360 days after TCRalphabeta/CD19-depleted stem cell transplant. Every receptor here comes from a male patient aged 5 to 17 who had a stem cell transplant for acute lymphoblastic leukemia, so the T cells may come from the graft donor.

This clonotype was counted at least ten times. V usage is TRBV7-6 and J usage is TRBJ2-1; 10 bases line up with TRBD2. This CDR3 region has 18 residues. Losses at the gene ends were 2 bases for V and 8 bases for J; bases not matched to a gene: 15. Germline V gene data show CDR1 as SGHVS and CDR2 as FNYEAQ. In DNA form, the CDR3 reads TGTGCCAGCAGCTTAATTCCCGACCTAGCGGGAGATCCCCATGAGCAGTTCTTC. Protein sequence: CASSLIPDLAGDPHEQFF.

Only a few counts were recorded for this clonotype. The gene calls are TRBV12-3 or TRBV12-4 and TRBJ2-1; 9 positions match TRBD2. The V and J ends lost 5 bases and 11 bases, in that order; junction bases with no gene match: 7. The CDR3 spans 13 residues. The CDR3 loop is CASSMATSGQQFF. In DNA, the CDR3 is TGTGCCAGCAGTATGGCGACTAGCGGCCAGCAGTTCTTC.

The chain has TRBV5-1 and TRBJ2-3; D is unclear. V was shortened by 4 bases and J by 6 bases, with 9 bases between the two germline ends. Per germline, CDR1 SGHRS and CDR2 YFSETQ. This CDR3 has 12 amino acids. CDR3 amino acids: CASSHSHDTQYF. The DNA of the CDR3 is TGCGCCAGCAGCCACTCCCACGATACGCAGTATTTT.

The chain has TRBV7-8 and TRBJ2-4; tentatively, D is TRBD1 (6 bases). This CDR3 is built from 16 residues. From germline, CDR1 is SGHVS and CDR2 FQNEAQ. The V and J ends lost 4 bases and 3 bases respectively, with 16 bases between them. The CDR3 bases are TGTGCCAGCAGCTCCTCGAGGGGGAACGGCAAAAACATTCAGTACTTC. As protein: CASSSSRGNGKNIQYF.

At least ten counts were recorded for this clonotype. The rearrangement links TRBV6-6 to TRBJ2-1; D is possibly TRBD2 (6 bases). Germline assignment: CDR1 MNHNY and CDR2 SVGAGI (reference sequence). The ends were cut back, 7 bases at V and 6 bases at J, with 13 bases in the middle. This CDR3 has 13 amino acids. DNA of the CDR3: TGTGCCAGCACCCGACTAGTTGTCAATGAGCAGTTCTTC. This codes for CASTRLVVNEQFF.

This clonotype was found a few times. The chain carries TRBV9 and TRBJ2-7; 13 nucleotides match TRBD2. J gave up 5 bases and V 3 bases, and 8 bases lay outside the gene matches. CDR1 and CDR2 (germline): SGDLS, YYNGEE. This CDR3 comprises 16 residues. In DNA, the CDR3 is TGTGCCAGCAGCGCCGGACTAGCGGGAGTCCCCAACGAGCAGTACTTC. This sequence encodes CASSAGLAGVPNEQYF.

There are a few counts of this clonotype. The CDR3 spells CASSLGTLAGGDNEQFF. CDR3 bases: TGTGCCAGCAGCTTAGGGACCCTAGCGGGAGGGGACAATGAGCAGTTCTTC. J is TRBJ2-1 and V is TRBV11-1; 12 nucleotides match TRBD2. The CDR3 consists of 17 residues. CDR1 and CDR2 from the germline V gene are SGHAT and FQDESV (reference sequence). With V trimmed by 1 base and J by 5 bases, 6 bases remained unmatched.

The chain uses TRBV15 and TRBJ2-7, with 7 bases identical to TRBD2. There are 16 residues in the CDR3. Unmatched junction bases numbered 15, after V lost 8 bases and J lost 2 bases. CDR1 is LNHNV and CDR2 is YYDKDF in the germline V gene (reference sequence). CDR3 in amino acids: CATSSAKLAPTYEQYF. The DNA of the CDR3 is TGTGCCACCTCCTCAGCGAAACTAGCGCCAACCTACGAGCAGTACTTC.

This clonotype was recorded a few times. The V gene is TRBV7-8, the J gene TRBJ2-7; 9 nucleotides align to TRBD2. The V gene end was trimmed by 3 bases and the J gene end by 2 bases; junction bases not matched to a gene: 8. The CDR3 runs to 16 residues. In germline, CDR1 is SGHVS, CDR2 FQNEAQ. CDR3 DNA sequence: TGTGCCAGCAGCTTCCCATTCGCGGGAGGGACCTACGAGCAGTACTTC. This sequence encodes CASSFPFAGGTYEQYF.

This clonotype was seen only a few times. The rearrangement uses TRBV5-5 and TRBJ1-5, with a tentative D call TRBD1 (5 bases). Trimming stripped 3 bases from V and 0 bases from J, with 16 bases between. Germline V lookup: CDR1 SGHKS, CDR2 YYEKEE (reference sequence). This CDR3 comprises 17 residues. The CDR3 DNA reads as TGTGCCAGCAGCTCCCTTTGGGGGGTGGTTAGCAATCAGCCCCAGCATTTT. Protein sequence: CASSSLWGVVSNQPQHF.

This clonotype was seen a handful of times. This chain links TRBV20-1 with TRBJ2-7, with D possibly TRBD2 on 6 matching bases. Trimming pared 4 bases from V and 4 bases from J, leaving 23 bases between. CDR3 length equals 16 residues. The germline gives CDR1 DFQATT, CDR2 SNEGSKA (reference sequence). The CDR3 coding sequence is TGCAGTGCTACTAACGAACTGGGGGGAGATGTTTACGAGCAGTACTTC. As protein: CSATNELGGDVYEQYF.

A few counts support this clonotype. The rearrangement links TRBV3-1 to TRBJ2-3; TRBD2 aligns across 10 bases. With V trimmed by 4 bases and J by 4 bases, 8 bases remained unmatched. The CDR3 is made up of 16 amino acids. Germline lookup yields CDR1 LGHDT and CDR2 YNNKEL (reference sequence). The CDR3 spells CASSPWASGSSDTQYF. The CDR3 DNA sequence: TGTGCCAGCAGCCCGTGGGCTAGCGGGAGTTCAGATACGCAGTATTTT.

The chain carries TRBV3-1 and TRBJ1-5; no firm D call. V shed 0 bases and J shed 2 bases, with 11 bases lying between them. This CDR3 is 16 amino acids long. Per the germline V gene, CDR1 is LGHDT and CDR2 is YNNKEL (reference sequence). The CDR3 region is CASSQDSQRGNQPQHF. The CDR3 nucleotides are TGTGCCAGCAGCCAAGACAGCCAGCGGGGCAATCAGCCCCAGCATTTT.

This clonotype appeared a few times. CDR3 sequence (DNA): TGCGCCAGCAGCCAGCCCGCAGGTCGCTTTGCCTACGAGCAGTACTTC. It codes for CASSQPAGRFAYEQYF. The chain has TRBV4-1 and TRBJ2-7, with D unresolved. This CDR3 region has 16 residues. V lost 3 bases and J lost 2, with 17 bases in between. CDR1 is MGHRA and CDR2 is YSYEKL in the germline V gene.

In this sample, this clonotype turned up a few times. The CDR3, as DNA: TGCGCCAGCAGCCAACTAGACGGGTCCCTAGCCAAAAACATTCAGTACTTC. Its protein is CASSQLDGSLAKNIQYF. This chain uses TRBV4-1 with TRBJ2-4, with D unresolved. The V gene's germline CDR1 is MGHRA and CDR2 YSYEKL. This CDR3 is 17 amino acids long. Trimming stripped 2 bases from V and 0 bases from J, with 14 bases between.

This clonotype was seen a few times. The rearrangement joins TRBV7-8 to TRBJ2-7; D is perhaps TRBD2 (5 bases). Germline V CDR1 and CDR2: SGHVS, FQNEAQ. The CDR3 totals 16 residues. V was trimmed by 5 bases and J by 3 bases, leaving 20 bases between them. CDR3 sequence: CASSPRTGRTDYEQYF. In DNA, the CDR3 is TGTGCCAGCAGCCCACGGACTGGGAGAACTGACTACGAGCAGTACTTC.

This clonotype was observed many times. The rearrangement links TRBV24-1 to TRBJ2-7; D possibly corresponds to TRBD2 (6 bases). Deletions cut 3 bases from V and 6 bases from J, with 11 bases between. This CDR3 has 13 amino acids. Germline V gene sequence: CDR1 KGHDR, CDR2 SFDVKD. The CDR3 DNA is TGTGCCACCAGTGATCAGGGACTTCTCGAGCAGTACTTC. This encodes CATSDQGLLEQYF.

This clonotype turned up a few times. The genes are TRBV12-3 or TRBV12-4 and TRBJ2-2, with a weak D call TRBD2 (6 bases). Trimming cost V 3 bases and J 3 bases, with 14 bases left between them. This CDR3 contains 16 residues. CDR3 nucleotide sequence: TGTGCCAGCAGTTTTTCCGGGACTCCTTACACCGGGGAGCTGTTTTTT. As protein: CASSFSGTPYTGELFF.

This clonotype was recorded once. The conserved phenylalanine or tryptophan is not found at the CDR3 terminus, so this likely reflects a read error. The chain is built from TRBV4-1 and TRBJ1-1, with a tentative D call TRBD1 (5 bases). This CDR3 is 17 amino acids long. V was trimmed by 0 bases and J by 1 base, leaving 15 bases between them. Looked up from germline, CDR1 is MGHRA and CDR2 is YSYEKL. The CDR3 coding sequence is TGCGCCAGCAGCCAAGAGGAGCAGGGACGGTGGAACACTGAAGCTTTCTCT. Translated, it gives CASSQEEQGRWNTEAFS.

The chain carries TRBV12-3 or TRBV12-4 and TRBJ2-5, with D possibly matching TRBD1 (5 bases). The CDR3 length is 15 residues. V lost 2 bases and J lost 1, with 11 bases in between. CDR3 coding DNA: TGTGCCAGCAGTTTATATACCAGGGCCCAAGAGACCCAGTACTTC. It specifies CASSLYTRAQETQYF.

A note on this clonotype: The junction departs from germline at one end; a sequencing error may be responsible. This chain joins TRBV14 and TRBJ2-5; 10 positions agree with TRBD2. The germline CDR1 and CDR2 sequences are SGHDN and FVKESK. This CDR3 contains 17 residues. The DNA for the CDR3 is TGTGCCAGCAGCCAAGAACTAGCGGGGTTGTACCAAGAGGCCCAGTACTTC. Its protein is CASSQELAGLYQEAQYF.

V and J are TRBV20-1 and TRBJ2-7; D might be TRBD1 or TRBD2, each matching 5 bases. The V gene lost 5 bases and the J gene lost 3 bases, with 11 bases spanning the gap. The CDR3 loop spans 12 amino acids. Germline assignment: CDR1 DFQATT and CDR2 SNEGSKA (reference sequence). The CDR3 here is CSAGRGGYEQYF. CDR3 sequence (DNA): TGCAGTGCTGGCCGGGGCGGCTACGAGCAGTACTTC.

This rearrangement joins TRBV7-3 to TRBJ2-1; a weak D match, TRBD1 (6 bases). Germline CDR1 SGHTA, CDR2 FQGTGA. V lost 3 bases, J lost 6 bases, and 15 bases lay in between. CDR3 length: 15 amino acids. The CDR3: CASSFVSGTSNEQFF. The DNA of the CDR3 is TGTGCCAGCAGCTTCGTTTCCGGGACAAGCAATGAGCAGTTCTTC.

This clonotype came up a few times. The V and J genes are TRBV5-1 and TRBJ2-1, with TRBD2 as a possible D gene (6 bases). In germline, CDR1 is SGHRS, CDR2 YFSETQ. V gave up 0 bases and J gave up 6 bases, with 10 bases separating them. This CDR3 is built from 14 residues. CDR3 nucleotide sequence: TGCGCCAGCAGCTTGGAACTAGCTGTCAATGAGCAGTTCTTC. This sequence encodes CASSLELAVNEQFF.

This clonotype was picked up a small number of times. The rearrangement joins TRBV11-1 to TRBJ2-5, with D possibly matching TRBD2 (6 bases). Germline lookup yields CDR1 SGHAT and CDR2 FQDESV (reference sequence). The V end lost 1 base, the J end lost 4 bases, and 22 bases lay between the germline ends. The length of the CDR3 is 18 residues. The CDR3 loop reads CASSLGRRGSFTPETQYF. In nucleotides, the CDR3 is TGTGCCAGCAGCTTAGGGCGGAGGGGCTCCTTCACCCCAGAGACCCAGTACTTC. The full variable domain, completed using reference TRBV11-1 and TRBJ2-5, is EAEVAQSPRYKITEKSQAVAFWCDPISGHATLYWYRQILGQGPELLVQFQDESVVDDSQLPKDRFSAERLKGVDSTLKIQPAELGDSAMYLCASSLGRRGSFTPETQYFGPGTRLLVL.

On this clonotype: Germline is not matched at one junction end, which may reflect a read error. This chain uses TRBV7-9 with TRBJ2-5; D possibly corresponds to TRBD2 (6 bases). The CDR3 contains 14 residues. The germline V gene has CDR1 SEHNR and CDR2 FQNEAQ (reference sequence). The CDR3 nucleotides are TGTGCCAGCAGCTTAGGTCGTCTGCCGGAGGAGGGAAACTTC. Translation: CASSLGRLPEEGNF.

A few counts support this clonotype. This CDR3 reads CASSLSPPGGATDTQYF. In DNA, the CDR3 is TGTGCCAGCAGCTTAAGCCCCCCGGGGGGCGCGACAGATACGCAGTATTTT. The chain links TRBV7-7 to TRBJ2-3, with D possibly matching TRBD2 (7 bases). V lost 2 bases to trimming and J lost 3 bases, with 18 bases between them. The CDR3 consists of 17 residues. The V gene's germline CDR1 is SSHAT and CDR2 FNYEAQ (reference sequence).

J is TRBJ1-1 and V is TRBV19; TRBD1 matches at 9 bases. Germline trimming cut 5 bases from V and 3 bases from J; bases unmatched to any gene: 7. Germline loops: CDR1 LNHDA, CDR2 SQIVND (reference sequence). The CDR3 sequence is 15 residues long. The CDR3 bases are TGTGCCAGTAGTCCGCGGACAGGGGAGGACACTGAAGCTTTCTTT. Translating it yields CASSPRTGEDTEAFF.

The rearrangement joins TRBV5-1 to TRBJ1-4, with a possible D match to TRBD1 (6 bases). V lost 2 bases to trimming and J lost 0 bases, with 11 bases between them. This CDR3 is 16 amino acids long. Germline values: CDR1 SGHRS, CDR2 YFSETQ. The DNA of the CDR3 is TGCGCCAGCAGCTTAGGACAGCCTGCAACTAATGAAAAACTGTTTTTT. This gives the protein CASSLGQPATNEKLFF.

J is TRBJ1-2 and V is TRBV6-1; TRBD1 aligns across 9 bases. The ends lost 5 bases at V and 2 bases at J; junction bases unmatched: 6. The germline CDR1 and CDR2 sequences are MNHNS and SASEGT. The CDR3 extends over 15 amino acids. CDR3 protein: CASSLWTGVNYGYTF. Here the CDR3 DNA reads TGTGCCAGCAGTCTCTGGACAGGGGTGAACTATGGCTACACCTTC.